Presented here are 26 T cell receptor beta chains from one specimen sequenced in a study of cytomegalovirus exposure and HLA in healthy donors. The PCR made use of 60 Vbeta and 13 Jbeta primers. Produced via immunoSEQ multiplex PCR; TCRdb's table is partial and in-frame only. The table includes about 180,000 clones, roughly 75% detected once. The sequenced sample was PBMCs. The receptors shown here come from a man aged 35 to 55 in good health and CMV-seronegative.

The chain employs TRBV9 and TRBJ2-7; 11 nucleotides match TRBD1. V was pared by 0 bases and J by 6 bases, with 8 bases of the junction left unmatched. The CDR3 totals 16 residues. The V gene's germline CDR1 is SGDLS and CDR2 YYNGEE. The CDR3 DNA sequence: TGTGCCAGCAGCGTAGGTTTTGGACAGGGGGCGAGCGAGCAGTACTTC. This codes for CASSVGFGQGASEQYF. Drawing the rest from reference TRBV9 and TRBJ2-7, the complete variable domain is DSGVTQTPKHLITATGQRVTLRCSPRSGDLSVYWYQQSLDQGLQFLIQYYNGEERAKGNILERFSAQQFPDLHSELNLSSLELGDSALYFCASSVGFGQGASEQYFGPGTRLTVT.

The V call is TRBV6-6, the J call TRBJ2-7, with D possibly TRBD2 on 5 matching bases. V was trimmed by 2 bases and J by 2 bases, leaving 10 bases between them. Per the germline V gene, CDR1 is MNHNY and CDR2 is SVGAGI (reference sequence). The CDR3 runs 14 residues. DNA for the CDR3: TGTGCCAGCAGTTACACACGGGGTCCCTACGAGCAGTACTTC. Translated: CASSYTRGPYEQYF.

Comment on this clone: The sample carries other DNA sequences with the same CDR3. The gene calls are TRBV12-5 and TRBJ1-4; 9 bases line up with TRBD1. J was trimmed by 6 bases and V by 1 base; bases with no gene match: 6. CDR1 is LGHNT and CDR2 is FRNRAP in the germline V gene. The CDR3 has 16 amino acids. The CDR3 region has the DNA TGTGCTAGTGGTTTGGGGGGGACAGGGATAGATGAAAAACTGTTTTTT. The encoded protein is CASGLGGTGIDEKLFF.

The chain has TRBV29-1 and TRBJ1-2, with 7 positions matching TRBD1. CDR3 size: 13 residues. V trimming: 5 bases; J trimming: 8 bases; junction bases outside the gene matches: 11. Germline V gene data show CDR1 as SQVTM and CDR2 as ANQGSEA. The CDR3 nucleotides read TGCAGCGTTTCCGGGACAGCTCAAAGGGGCTACACCTTC. Its translation is CSVSGTAQRGYTF.

V gene TRBV2 combines with J gene TRBJ1-4, with TRBD1 as a possible D gene (6 bases). CDR3 size: 13 residues. In germline, CDR1 is SNHLY, CDR2 FYNNEI. V shed 9 bases and J shed 7 bases, with 15 bases lying between them. The CDR3 sequence is CASKQGVGEKLFF. CDR3 nucleotide sequence: TGTGCCAGTAAACAGGGAGTGGGTGAAAAACTGTTTTTT.

The J gene is TRBJ2-5, the V gene TRBV7-3, with 10 nucleotides matching TRBD2. Germline CDR1 and CDR2: SGHTA and FQGTGA. This CDR3 comprises 16 residues. V lost 5 bases, J lost 0 bases, and 6 bases stayed unmatched. CDR3 amino acids: CASSLGLAMYQETQYF. CDR3 bases: TGTGCCAGCAGCCTGGGACTAGCGATGTACCAAGAGACCCAGTACTTC.

The V and J genes are TRBV6-5 and TRBJ2-7; no firm D call. The CDR3 is 14 residues long. V lost 5 bases and J 4 bases, leaving 15 bases between the germline ends. CDR1 is MNHEY, CDR2 SVGAGI, per germline. The CDR3 is CASSPGQAIYEQYF. The CDR3 DNA follows: TGTGCCAGCAGTCCCGGCCAGGCAATATACGAGCAGTACTTC.

The chain carries TRBV4-1 and TRBJ2-2, with D unclear. V shed 1 base and J shed 3 bases, with 6 bases lying between them. The CDR3 extends over 14 amino acids. CDR1 and CDR2 from the germline V gene are MGHRA and YSYEKL. The CDR3 loop reads CASSQVWHTGELFF. CDR3 bases: TGCGCCAGCAGCCAAGTATGGCACACCGGGGAGCTGTTTTTT.

V usage is TRBV25-1 and J usage is TRBJ2-7, with D tentatively TRBD2 (7 bases). V lost 5 bases, J lost 3 bases, and 17 bases lay in between. Looked up from germline, CDR1 is MGHDK and CDR2 is SYGVNS. This CDR3 is 15 amino acids long. The CDR3 protein is CASSRGGANLYEQYF. The CDR3 DNA is TGTGCCAGCAGTAGGGGGGGGGCAAATCTCTACGAGCAGTACTTC.

In the case of this clone: Sequence at one end of the junction differs from germline and may be a read error. Within the sample, other DNA sequences also encode this same CDR3. The CDR3 DNA reads TGCGCCATCAGTCGAGAACAGGGAAACTACAATGAGCAGTTCTTC. Protein: CAISREQGNYNEQFF. The rearrangement uses TRBV10-3 and TRBJ2-1; maybe TRBD1 (6 bases). The V gene's germline CDR1 is ENHRY and CDR2 SYGVKD. The CDR3 loop spans 15 amino acids.

Only a few counts were recorded for this clone. V usage is TRBV7-6 and J usage is TRBJ2-7; D remains unclear. The length of the CDR3 is 13 residues. V was pared by 6 bases and J by 5 bases, with 14 bases between. Germline V gene sequence: CDR1 SGHVS, CDR2 FNYEAQ. The CDR3 region has the DNA TGTGCCAGCAGTGAGCGCGGCAAGCACGAGCAGTACTTC. Its protein is CASSERGKHEQYF.

The J gene is TRBJ2-7, the V gene TRBV5-3, with 9 bases lining up with TRBD2. TRBV5-3 is given ORF status, its function remaining uncertain. The CDR3 is 14 residues long. J was trimmed by 5 bases and V by 1 base; bases with no gene match: 4. CDR3 sequence (DNA): TGTGCCAGAAGCTTGTTTAGCGGGAGACACGAGCAGTACTTC. Translating gives CARSLFSGRHEQYF.

The chain is built from TRBV19 and TRBJ1-2, with D possibly matching TRBD1 (5 bases). This CDR3 contains 16 residues. CDR1 is LNHDA and CDR2 is SQIVND in the germline V gene (reference sequence). The germline V and J ends were trimmed by 6 bases and 3 bases, with 20 bases remaining between them. The CDR3 sequence is CASRTQGSGYDYGYTF. CDR3 DNA: TGTGCCAGTAGGACCCAAGGATCAGGGTATGACTATGGCTACACCTTC.

The V call is TRBV11-2, the J call TRBJ2-7; D not resolved. Trimming stripped 6 bases from V and 2 bases from J, with 11 bases between. This CDR3 is built from 13 residues. Germline CDR1 reads SGHAT; CDR2 reads FQNNGV. The CDR3 nucleotides read TGTGCCAGCAGGCATTCTACTACCTACGAGCAGTACTTC. This sequence encodes CASRHSTTYEQYF.

This clone showed up just a few times. The V gene is TRBV5-1, the J gene TRBJ2-1; 12 positions match TRBD2. V trimming: 0 bases; J trimming: 13 bases; junction bases outside the gene matches: 2. CDR1 is SGHRS and CDR2 is YFSETQ in the germline V gene. This CDR3 spans 13 amino acids. The CDR3 coding sequence is TGCGCCAGCAGCTTGGAACTAGCGGGAGGCCAGTTCTTC. Translating it yields CASSLELAGGQFF.

The gene calls are TRBV10-3 and TRBJ2-1; 8 nucleotides align to TRBD2. Germline-derived CDR1 and CDR2 are ENHRY and SYGVKD. J gave up 9 bases and V 3 bases, and 16 bases lay outside the gene matches. The CDR3 is made up of 17 amino acids. The CDR3 bases are TGTGCCATCAGTGAAGCAGGAGCGGGGGCGGCATCGAGTGAGCAGTTCTTC. This sequence encodes CAISEAGAGAASSEQFF.

V gene TRBV11-2 combines with J gene TRBJ2-5, with 11 nucleotides matching TRBD2. CDR1 is SGHAT, CDR2 FQNNGV, per germline. Trimming at V came to 2 bases and at J to 2 bases, leaving 1 base not matched to a gene. This CDR3 region has 15 residues. CDR3 in amino acids: CASSLPSGGQETQYF. The CDR3 DNA reads TGTGCCAGCAGCTTACCTAGCGGGGGGCAAGAGACCCAGTACTTC. The whole variable domain, filled in from reference TRBV11-2 and TRBJ2-5, reads EAGVAQSPRYKIIEKRQSVAFWCNPISGHATLYWYQQILGQGPKLLIQFQNNGVVDDSQLPKDRFSAERLKGVDSTLKIQPAKLEDSAVYLCASSLPSGGQETQYFGPGTRLLVL.

The gene calls are TRBV4-1 and TRBJ2-2; 12 positions agree with TRBD1. This CDR3 has 20 residues. The V and J ends lost 2 bases and 0 bases, in that order; junction bases with no gene match: 10. Germline CDR1 MGHRA, CDR2 YSYEKL. CDR3 nucleotides: TGCGCCAGCAGCCAATATCAACCGGGACAGGGGGCACCGAACACCGGGGAGCTGTTTTTT. Its protein product is CASSQYQPGQGAPNTGELFF.

V usage is TRBV30 and J usage is TRBJ1-6, with a tentative D call TRBD1 (5 bases). Deletions cut 0 bases from V and 4 bases from J, with 13 bases between. The CDR3 contains 16 residues. CDR1 is GTSNPN and CDR2 is SVGIG in the germline V gene (reference sequence). CDR3 loop: CAWSVTVGGYNSPLHF. The CDR3 DNA is TGTGCCTGGAGTGTAACGGTCGGGGGTTATAATTCACCCCTCCACTTT. Full variable domain (outside the CDR3, taken from reference TRBV30 and TRBJ1-6): SQTIHQWPATLVQPVGSPLSLECTVEGTSNPNLYWYRQAAGRGLQLLFYSVGIGQISSEVPQNLSASRPQDRQFILSSKKLLLSDSGFYLCAWSVTVGGYNSPLHFGNGTRLTVT.

This chain uses TRBV7-8 with TRBJ1-2; D gene ambiguous. V lost 5 bases and J lost 5, with 12 bases in between. The CDR3 totals 13 residues. Germline V CDR1 and CDR2: SGHVS, FQNEAQ. The CDR3 coding sequence is TGTGCCAGCAGCCCCCGGGTCCTATATGGCTACACCTTC. Translation gives CASSPRVLYGYTF.

V usage is TRBV6-4 and J usage is TRBJ2-2; tentatively, D is TRBD2 (7 bases). CDR1 and CDR2 from the germline V gene are MRHNA and SNTAGT. The CDR3 is made up of 13 amino acids. V lost 6 bases and J 5 bases, leaving 10 bases between the germline ends. The CDR3 nucleotides read TGTGCCAGCAGCAGGGGAGGGACCGGGGAGCTGTTTTTT. Its translation: CASSRGGTGELFF.

This clone was seen once. CDR3 residues: CASRVDRGRNQPQHF. The CDR3 nucleotides are TGTGCCAGCAGAGTGGACAGGGGGCGCAATCAGCCCCAGCATTTT. V is TRBV27 and J is TRBJ1-5; 11 bases are shared with TRBD1. This CDR3 spans 15 amino acids. V shed 6 bases, J shed 2 bases, and the junction held 3 bases outside the gene matches. Germline V gives CDR1 MNHEY, CDR2 SMNVEV (reference sequence).

The chain has TRBV18 and TRBJ1-1; 7 bases are shared with TRBD1. Germline V gives CDR1 KGHSH, CDR2 LQKENI. This CDR3 contains 16 residues. V lost 2 bases to trimming and J lost 1 base; unmatched junction nucleotides: 7. CDR3 in DNA: TGTGCCAGCTCACCAGCTGACAGGGTGAAGAACACTGAAGCTTTCTTT. Residues: CASSPADRVKNTEAFF.

CDR3 nucleotide sequence: TGTGCCAGCAGCTCTACTAGCGGGAGGGATGGCAAAAACATTCAGTACTTC. Translated: CASSSTSGRDGKNIQYF. The chain carries TRBV7-2 and TRBJ2-4; 13 bases are shared with TRBD2. This CDR3 region has 17 residues. V was pared by 4 bases and J by 3 bases, with 6 bases of the junction left unmatched. The germline V gene has CDR1 SGHTA and CDR2 FQGNSA.

The chain couples TRBV7-9 to TRBJ2-5, with 8 bases lining up with TRBD1. Per germline, CDR1 SEHNR and CDR2 FQNEAQ (reference sequence). Trimming cost V 5 bases and J 5 bases; bases outside gene matches: 4. CDR3 length: 13 residues. As DNA, the CDR3 is TGTGCCAGCAGCGACAGGGGTAGCGAGACCCAGTACTTC. Residues: CASSDRGSETQYF. Supplemented by reference TRBV7-9 and TRBJ2-5, the full variable domain reads DTGVSQNPRHKITKRGQNVTFRCDPISEHNRLYWYRQTLGQGPEFLTYFQNEAQLEKSRLLSDRFSAERPKGSFSTLEIQRTEQGDSAMYLCASSDRGSETQYFGPGTRLLVL.

The V gene is TRBV5-4, the J gene TRBJ2-5, with 7 bases that match TRBD1. The DNA end lines up better with TRBJ2-7; the J call may be wrong. CDR3 length equals 13 residues. CDR1 is SGHNT and CDR2 is YYREEE in the germline V gene (reference sequence). The CDR3 DNA sequence: TGTGCCAGCAGTTCTAGACAGGGATTCGAGCAGTACTTC. Translating gives CASSSRQGFEQYF.